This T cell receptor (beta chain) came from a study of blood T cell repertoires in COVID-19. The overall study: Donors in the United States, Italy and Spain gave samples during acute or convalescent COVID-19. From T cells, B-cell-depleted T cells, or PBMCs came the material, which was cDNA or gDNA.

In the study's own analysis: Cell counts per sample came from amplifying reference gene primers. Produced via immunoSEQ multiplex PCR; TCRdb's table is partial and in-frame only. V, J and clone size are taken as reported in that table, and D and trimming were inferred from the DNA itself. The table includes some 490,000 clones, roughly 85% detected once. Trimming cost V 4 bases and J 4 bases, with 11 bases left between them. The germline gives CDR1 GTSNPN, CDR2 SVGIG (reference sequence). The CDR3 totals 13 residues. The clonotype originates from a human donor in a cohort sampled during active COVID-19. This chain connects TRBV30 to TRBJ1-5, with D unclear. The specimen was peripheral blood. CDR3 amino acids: CAWTTNGNQPQHF. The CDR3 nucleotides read TGTGCCTGGACCACGAACGGGAATCAGCCCCAGCATTTT.